These 7 T cell receptor beta chains share one sample of origin, sequenced in a study of blood T cell repertoires in COVID-19. The table came from immunoSEQ multiplex PCR; TCRdb's copy has only in-frame clones and leaves some out. The sample has over 100,000 clones, approximately 90% seen once. Input material: peripheral blood. The receptors stem from a man between 60 and 75 years old with COVID-19, enrolled during active disease.

The rearrangement links TRBV6-1 to TRBJ1-1, with D uncertain. CDR1 is MNHNS, CDR2 SASEGT, per germline. CDR3 length: 13 amino acids. V was pared by 2 bases and J by 5 bases, with 9 bases between. As DNA, the CDR3 is TGTGCCAGCAGTGAAAGTGGCAGGACTGAAGCTTTCTTT. This encodes CASSESGRTEAFF.

V gene TRBV5-4 combines with J gene TRBJ1-2; D possibly corresponds to TRBD1 (5 bases). This CDR3 is 14 amino acids long. Trimming took off 1 base at V and 7 bases at J, with 14 bases between the two ends. The V gene's germline CDR1 is SGHNT and CDR2 YYREEE (reference sequence). CDR3 DNA: TGTGCCAGCAGCTTGAGCAATCGGGGGGTTGGCTACACCTTC. Translated: CASSLSNRGVGYTF.

The CDR3 coding sequence is TGTGCCACACAGGGGACAGGGGCTGATGGCTACACCTTC. This sequence encodes CATQGTGADGYTF. V and J are TRBV10-3 and TRBJ1-2; 10 nucleotides agree with TRBD1. The V segment lost 10 bases and the J segment 6 bases; nucleotides outside the gene matches: 8. The CDR3 length is 13 residues. CDR1 is ENHRY and CDR2 is SYGVKD in the germline V gene.

This clone occurred a few times. The V and J genes are TRBV27 and TRBJ1-4, with D tentatively TRBD1 (5 bases). The V and J ends lost 4 bases and 6 bases respectively, with 12 bases between them. The CDR3 has 14 amino acids. Germline CDR1 reads MNHEY; CDR2 reads SMNVEV (reference sequence). The CDR3 coding sequence is TGTGCCAGCAGTTCAGACAGCCAGTATGAAAAACTGTTTTTT. Amino acids: CASSSDSQYEKLFF. Based on the CDR3 plus reference TRBV27 and TRBJ1-4, the full variable domain is EAQVTQNPRYLITVTGKKLTVTCSQNMNHEYMSWYRQDPGLGLRQIYYSMNVEVTDKGDVPEGYKVSRKEKRNFPLILESPSPNQTSLYFCASSSDSQYEKLFFGSGTQLSVL.

This chain joins TRBV5-1 and TRBJ2-5, with 7 bases that match TRBD1. The V and J ends lost 5 bases and 2 bases, in that order; junction bases with no gene match: 6. Germline V lookup: CDR1 SGHRS, CDR2 YFSETQ. The length of the CDR3 is 14 residues. The chain's CDR3 is CASSLGTVQETQYF. CDR3 coding DNA: TGCGCCAGCAGTCTGGGGACAGTACAAGAGACCCAGTACTTC. The whole variable domain, filled in from reference TRBV5-1 and TRBJ2-5, reads KAGVTQTPRYLIKTRGQQVTLSCSPISGHRSVSWYQQTPGQGLQFLFEYFSETQRNKGNFPGRFSGRQFSNSRSEMNVSTLELGDSALYLCASSLGTVQETQYFGPGTRLLVL.

This chain uses TRBV6-5 with TRBJ1-5; D is ambiguous. The CDR3 length is 13 residues. Germline V gene data show CDR1 as MNHEY and CDR2 as SVGAGI. V was trimmed by 8 bases and J by 3 bases, leaving 11 bases between them. CDR3 region: CASRRADNQPQHF. CDR3 nucleotide sequence: TGTGCCAGCCGGCGCGCGGACAATCAGCCCCAGCATTTT.

This rearrangement joins TRBV11-3 to TRBJ2-2; unclear D gene. CDR3 length: 12 residues. With 3 bases removed from V and 8 bases from J, the gap between germline ends came to 7 bases. The V gene's germline CDR1 is SGHNT and CDR2 YENEEA. The chain's CDR3 is CASSLELGELFF. The DNA of the CDR3 is TGTGCCAGCAGCTTGGAGTTAGGGGAGCTGTTTTTT.